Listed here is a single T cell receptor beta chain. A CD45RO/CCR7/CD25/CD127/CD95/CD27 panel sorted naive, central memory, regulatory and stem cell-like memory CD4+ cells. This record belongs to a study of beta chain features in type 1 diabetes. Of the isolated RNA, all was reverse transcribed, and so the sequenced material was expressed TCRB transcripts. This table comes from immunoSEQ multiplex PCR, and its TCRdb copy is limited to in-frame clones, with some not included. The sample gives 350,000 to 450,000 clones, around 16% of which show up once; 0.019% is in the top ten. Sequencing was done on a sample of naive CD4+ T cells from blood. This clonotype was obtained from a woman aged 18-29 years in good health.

The DNA for the CDR3 is TGCAGCGTGGTCGACAGGGGGCGCCCCTATGGCTACACCTTC. This encodes CSVVDRGRPYGYTF. The rearrangement uses TRBV29-1 and TRBJ1-2, with 10 bases matching TRBD1. V was clipped by 6 bases and J by 4 bases; unmatched bases: 8. Germline assignment: CDR1 SQVTM and CDR2 ANQGSEA. The length of the CDR3 is 14 residues.